A selection of T cell receptor beta chains follows, all from one sample in a study of blood T cell repertoires in COVID-19. Profiling relied on immunoSEQ multiplex PCR, and the TCRdb table lists in-frame clones only, not all of them. The sample lists about 220,000 clones, roughly 82% seen once, with about 9% in the top ten. Sample: peripheral blood. These TCRs come from a man aged 50-60 years with active or convalescent COVID-19. Both conserved end residues are part of each CDR3. The order of the fields is D gene, J gene, V gene, clone size, CDR3 DNA, CDR3 protein. The D gene is left open where the match is weak. Rows give clone size only sometimes, using once, few, many, or a class for an expanded clone.

d_gene: -
j_gene: TRBJ2-7
v_gene: TRBV5-6
abundance: -
CDR3nt: TGTGCCAGCAGCCCTCCAGGGGCAGGGGCCTACTACGAGCAGTACTTC
CDR3aa: CASSPPGAGAYYEQYF

d_gene: TRBD1
j_gene: TRBJ1-5
v_gene: TRBV19
abundance: -
CDR3nt: TGTGCCAGTAAGTTCGGGACAGGGAATCAGCCCCAGCATTTT
CDR3aa: CASKFGTGNQPQHF

d_gene: TRBD1
j_gene: TRBJ2-2
v_gene: TRBV7-2
abundance: -
CDR3nt: TGTGCCAGCACCTCACAGGGGGGTAGGAACGGGGAGCTGTTTTTT
CDR3aa: CASTSQGGRNGELFF

d_gene: -
j_gene: TRBJ1-1
v_gene: TRBV6-5
abundance: -
CDR3nt: TGTGCCAGCAGTCTCGACAGAATGAACACTGAAGCTTTCTTT
CDR3aa: CASSLDRMNTEAFF

d_gene: TRBD1
j_gene: TRBJ1-2
v_gene: TRBV5-1
abundance: -
CDR3nt: TGCGCCAGCAGCGACCCTGGACAGGGTAGGGTTAACTATGGCTACACCTTC
CDR3aa: CASSDPGQGRVNYGYTF

d_gene: -
j_gene: TRBJ1-5
v_gene: TRBV29-1
abundance: -
CDR3nt: TGCAGCGTCTCAGGTGGGCAGTGGCAGCCCCAGCATTTT
CDR3aa: CSVSGGQWQPQHF

d_gene: -
j_gene: TRBJ1-1
v_gene: TRBV5-4
abundance: -
CDR3nt: TGTGCCAGCAGCACAGCATTCCCGAACACTGAAGCTTTCTTT
CDR3aa: CASSTAFPNTEAFF

d_gene: -
j_gene: TRBJ1-3
v_gene: TRBV5-1
abundance: once
CDR3nt: TGCGCCAGCAGCCCTCGGGGGGGGCCGGGAAACACCATATATTTT
CDR3aa: CASSPRGGPGNTIYF

d_gene: TRBD1
j_gene: TRBJ2-7
v_gene: TRBV5-4
abundance: once
CDR3nt: TGTGCCAGCAGCTTGGCTCCCGAGACAGGGGGCGAGCAGTACTTC
CDR3aa: CASSLAPETGGEQYF

d_gene: -
j_gene: TRBJ2-5
v_gene: TRBV9
abundance: -
CDR3nt: TGTGCCAGCAGCGTATGGTACGGCTCGGGGGAGACCCAGTACTTC
CDR3aa: CASSVWYGSGETQYF

d_gene: -
j_gene: TRBJ1-2
v_gene: TRBV5-1
abundance: -
CDR3nt: TGCGCCAGCAGCTCGACAGTAGATGGCTACACCTTC
CDR3aa: CASSSTVDGYTF

d_gene: -
j_gene: TRBJ1-2
v_gene: TRBV16
abundance: -
CDR3nt: TGTGCCAGCAGCCAATCGTCGGACTATGGCTACACCTTC
CDR3aa: CASSQSSDYGYTF

d_gene: -
j_gene: TRBJ1-2
v_gene: TRBV3-1/TRBV3-2
abundance: few
CDR3nt: TGTGCCAGCAGCGGATTGGGAGGTGGCTACACCTTC
CDR3aa: CASSGLGGGYTF

d_gene: TRBD2
j_gene: TRBJ2-1
v_gene: TRBV2
abundance: -
CDR3nt: TGTGCCAGCAGAGAAGGGACTAGCGGGAGCTACAATGAGCAGTTCTTC
CDR3aa: CASREGTSGSYNEQFF

d_gene: TRBD1
j_gene: TRBJ2-5
v_gene: TRBV7-2
abundance: -
CDR3nt: TGTGCCAGCAGCGTGGGACAGGGAGCAGAGACCCAGTACTTC
CDR3aa: CASSVGQGAETQYF

d_gene: -
j_gene: TRBJ2-7
v_gene: TRBV29-1
abundance: -
CDR3nt: TGCAGCGTAGCCAACAGTTACTCCTACGAGCAGTACTTC
CDR3aa: CSVANSYSYEQYF

d_gene: -
j_gene: TRBJ1-4
v_gene: TRBV2
abundance: few
CDR3nt: TGTGCCAGCAGCAAAGAGTCCTTTGAGGAAAAACTGTTTTTT
CDR3aa: CASSKESFEEKLFF

d_gene: -
j_gene: TRBJ1-3
v_gene: TRBV5-6
abundance: few
CDR3nt: TGTGCCAGCAGCTTCTCCTCTGGAAACACCATATATTTT
CDR3aa: CASSFSSGNTIYF

d_gene: TRBD1
j_gene: TRBJ2-1
v_gene: TRBV19
abundance: -
CDR3nt: TGTGCCAGTAGTTCGGGACAGCCCAATGAGCAGTTCTTC
CDR3aa: CASSSGQPNEQFF

d_gene: TRBD2
j_gene: TRBJ2-3
v_gene: TRBV4-3
abundance: once
CDR3nt: TGCGCCAGCAGCCAAGGGATAGCGGGAAGGGCAGATACGCAGTATTTT
CDR3aa: CASSQGIAGRADTQYF

d_gene: TRBD2
j_gene: TRBJ2-5
v_gene: TRBV5-6
abundance: -
CDR3nt: TGTGCCAGCAGCTTCCTAGCGGGAGTGGGTTTAGGGGAGACCCAGTACTTC
CDR3aa: CASSFLAGVGLGETQYF

d_gene: TRBD1
j_gene: TRBJ1-5
v_gene: TRBV2
abundance: -
CDR3nt: TGTGCCAGCTCAACGCTAGGACAGGGCGGACAGCCCCAGCATTTT
CDR3aa: CASSTLGQGGQPQHF

d_gene: TRBD2
j_gene: TRBJ2-1
v_gene: TRBV7-6
abundance: -
CDR3nt: TGTGCCAGCAGCCTCCGGACTAGCGGTAAGTTCTACAATGAGCAGTTCTTC
CDR3aa: CASSLRTSGKFYNEQFF

d_gene: -
j_gene: TRBJ2-5
v_gene: TRBV7-3
abundance: -
CDR3nt: TGTGCCAGCAGCTCGCGGGGACAGCCACAAGAGACCCAGTACTTC
CDR3aa: CASSSRGQPQETQYF

d_gene: -
j_gene: TRBJ1-4
v_gene: TRBV7-8
abundance: -
CDR3nt: TGTGCCAGCAGCTTAGCGGTCAGACCCAGGGGCGCCAATGAAAAACTGTTTTTT
CDR3aa: CASSLAVRPRGANEKLFF

d_gene: -
j_gene: TRBJ2-1
v_gene: TRBV10-2
abundance: -
CDR3nt: TGCGCCAGCAGGATAGCAGATGAGCAGTTCTTC
CDR3aa: CASRIADEQFF

d_gene: TRBD1
j_gene: TRBJ1-6
v_gene: TRBV19
abundance: -
CDR3nt: TGTGCCAGTAGTATTCCGGGACAGGGAGGCTCACCCCTCCACTTT
CDR3aa: CASSIPGQGGSPLHF

d_gene: -
j_gene: TRBJ1-5
v_gene: TRBV21-1
abundance: -
CDR3nt: TGTGCCAGCAGTAATAGACGACAGGGGAGGACGGGACAGCCCCAGCATTTT
CDR3aa: CASSNRRQGRTGQPQHF

d_gene: TRBD1
j_gene: TRBJ1-5
v_gene: TRBV19
abundance: -
CDR3nt: TGTGCCAGTAGTTCAGGGGGACAGGGATTGACCCAGCATTTT
CDR3aa: CASSSGGQGLTQHF

d_gene: -
j_gene: TRBJ2-5
v_gene: TRBV15
abundance: -
CDR3nt: TGTGCCACCAGCAGAGGGCTAGGAGAGACCCAGTACTTC
CDR3aa: CATSRGLGETQYF

d_gene: TRBD1
j_gene: TRBJ1-6
v_gene: TRBV5-1
abundance: few
CDR3nt: TGCGCCAGCAGCGTCCGGGACAGGGAAAGCTCCTATAATTCACCCCTCCACTTT
CDR3aa: CASSVRDRESSYNSPLHF

d_gene: -
j_gene: TRBJ2-7
v_gene: TRBV18
abundance: -
CDR3nt: TGTGCCAGCTCACCCATTTCGTCAGCGAACTCCTACGAGCAGTACTTC
CDR3aa: CASSPISSANSYEQYF

d_gene: -
j_gene: TRBJ2-5
v_gene: TRBV7-3
abundance: -
CDR3nt: TGTGCCAGCAGCTTTGGTGCCCAGGAGACCCAGTACTTC
CDR3aa: CASSFGAQETQYF

d_gene: -
j_gene: TRBJ2-1
v_gene: TRBV7-2
abundance: few
CDR3nt: TGTGCCAGCAGCTTCTGGGGAGGACATGAGCAGTTCTTC
CDR3aa: CASSFWGGHEQFF

d_gene: TRBD1
j_gene: TRBJ1-2
v_gene: TRBV9
abundance: -
CDR3nt: TGTGCCAGCAGCGCAAACCGGGACAGCAGGCGACTTTATGGCTACACCTTC
CDR3aa: CASSANRDSRRLYGYTF

d_gene: -
j_gene: TRBJ2-5
v_gene: TRBV9
abundance: once
CDR3nt: TGTGCCAGCAGCGGATTACTAGCCCCGGAGACCCAGTACTTC
CDR3aa: CASSGLLAPETQYF